The clone carrying this T cell receptor (beta chain) was recorded a few times. Its specificity is not known. TCRdb itself ran the RT-PCR reads through MiXCR, one entry per CDR3 protein. The repertoire has about 500,000 distinct CDR3 sequences, under 15% of them found once; the top ten carry less than 15%. The V gene end was trimmed by 0 bases and the J gene end by 6 bases; junction bases not matched to a gene: 13. CDR3 size: 19 residues. Germline V gives CDR1 MNHEY, CDR2 SVGAGI. This record comes from a study of response to subunit inactivated influenza vaccine. Study-level results: Each seasonal influenza vaccination recruits few new T cells, the authors suggested.

The sample consisted of PBMCs from blood, taken more than 35 days after vaccination. The TCR originated in a man in his fifties or sixties who received an inactivated influenza vaccine. V is TRBV6-5 and J is TRBJ2-2; 10 nucleotides align to TRBD2. DNA of the CDR3: TGTGCCAGCAGTTACTCGATTCGAGCGGGAGGGCCTATCGCCGGGGAGCTGTTTTTT. Its translation is CASSYSIRAGGPIAGELFF.